Here is one T cell receptor beta chain with its context. No antigen is known for it. Base qualities are not provided; no much larger clone lies one nucleotide away. This sample is part of a study of CD8 T cells in Susac syndrome (dated by TCRdb to between 2018 and 2020). Regarding the complete study: Whether CD8+ T cell activation and differentiation in Susac syndrome was antigen driven was tested using repertoire sequencing.

Overall study results and their limits: The number of individuals in the TCR sequencing and HLA analysis was recognized as being relatively small.

Deletion took 7 bases off V and 8 bases off J, with a span of 20 bases between the germline ends. The germline V gene specifies SNHLY as CDR1 and FYNNEI as CDR2. Measured from the cysteine to the phenylalanine, the CDR3 is 14 residues long. The entry retains the CDR3 DNA only, 42 bases that are in frame from base 1. RNA was extracted using the RNeasy kit, and roughly 0.45 to 1 microgram was reverse transcribed with random hexamers. TCR beta CDR3 regions were amplified with the immunoSEQ multiplex PCR assay covering 54 Vbeta and 13 Jbeta segments. To correct PCR amplification bias, a synthetic template baseline was used for both primer optimization and computational correction. Processing in the source paper ran as follows. Only productive sequences were kept, with reads annotated to V, D and J genes according to IMGT and analyzed in immunoSEQ Analyzer. Clonality was computed as one minus Shannon entropy normalized by log2 of the number of productive unique sequences. Public and private clones were assessed among the 100 most prevalent clones of each patient and control. Clones were defined as Susac-specific when absent from the healthy and MS cohorts, from over a thousand published viral clones and from other ImmuneACCESS disease sequences. TCRdb took the public reads, trimmed them with fastp at Q25, ran MiXCR for clone calling and kept in-frame beta chains. One record per CDR3 amino acid sequence lists the most common genes and DNA. None of the V and J calls come from the authors' own analysis; TCRdb made them. The sample table records about 150,000 distinct CDR3 sequences; around 93% of these occur just once. In total, the top ten clones hold around 0.097% of the sample.

Peripheral blood CD8+ and CD4+ T cells from healthy donors, Susac syndrome patients and multiple sclerosis patients were profiled by high-throughput TCR beta sequencing. Multiple sclerosis controls were treatment-naive patients with stable or active relapsing-remitting disease fulfilling revised McDonald criteria. CD8+ TEMRA cells were enriched by FACS, while bulk CD8+ and CD4+ T cells were purified by magnetic negative isolation. Blood was collected in EDTA tubes and processed within 24 hours, with PBMCs isolated through density gradient centrifugation. PBMCs destined for TCR sequencing were cryopreserved in liquid nitrogen and later thawed in a 37 °C water bath. The sorted or isolated CD4+, CD8+ and CD8+ TEMRA cells reached a purity of at least 90%.

This sequence uses TRBV2 and TRBJ1-1; no D gene can be assigned with confidence. The sequenced sample consisted of CD4+ T cells from PBMCs. The source of this sequence is a human donor with multiple sclerosis. The CDR3 here reads CASIRTALPGEAFF. The nucleotides read TGTGCCAGCATACGGACGGCCCTCCCTGGAGAAGCTTTCTTT.